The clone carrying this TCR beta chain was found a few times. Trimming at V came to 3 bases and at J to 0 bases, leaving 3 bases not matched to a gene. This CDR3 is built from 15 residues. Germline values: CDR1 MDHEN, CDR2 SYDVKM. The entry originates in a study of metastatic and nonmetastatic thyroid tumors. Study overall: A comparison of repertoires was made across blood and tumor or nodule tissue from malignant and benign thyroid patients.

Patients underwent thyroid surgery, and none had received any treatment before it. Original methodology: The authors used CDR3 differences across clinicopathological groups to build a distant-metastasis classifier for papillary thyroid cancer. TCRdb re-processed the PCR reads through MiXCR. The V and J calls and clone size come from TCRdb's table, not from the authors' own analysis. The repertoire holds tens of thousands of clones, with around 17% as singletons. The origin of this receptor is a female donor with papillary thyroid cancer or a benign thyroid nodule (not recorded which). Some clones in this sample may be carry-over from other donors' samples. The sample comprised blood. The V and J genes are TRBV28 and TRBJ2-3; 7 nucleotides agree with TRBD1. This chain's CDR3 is CASSFVQGSTDTQYF. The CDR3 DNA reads TGTGCCAGCAGTTTTGTACAGGGGAGCACAGATACGCAGTATTTT.